The sequence of this T cell receptor (beta chain) was determined in a study of CD8 T cells in Susac syndrome. RNA amounts of roughly 0.45 to 1 ug underwent reverse transcription with random hexamers. TCRdb ran MiXCR on the immunoSEQ multiplex PCR reads and lists one entry per CDR3 protein. This table holds 85,000 to 95,000 distinct CDR3 sequences, around 94% found once. TCR beta from blood CD8+ and CD4+ T cells was sequenced. The CDR3 loop spans 13 amino acids. CDR1 is SGHTA and CDR2 is FQGTGA in the germline V gene. V lost 1 base to trimming and J lost 6 bases, with 9 bases between them. Sample: CD4+ T cells from PBMCs. The chain has TRBV7-3 and TRBJ1-1; no definite D call. The receptor's source is a human donor with Susac syndrome. This chain's CDR3 is CASSLNHQAEAFF. The DNA for the CDR3 is TGTGCCAGCAGCTTAAATCACCAGGCTGAAGCTTTCTTT.